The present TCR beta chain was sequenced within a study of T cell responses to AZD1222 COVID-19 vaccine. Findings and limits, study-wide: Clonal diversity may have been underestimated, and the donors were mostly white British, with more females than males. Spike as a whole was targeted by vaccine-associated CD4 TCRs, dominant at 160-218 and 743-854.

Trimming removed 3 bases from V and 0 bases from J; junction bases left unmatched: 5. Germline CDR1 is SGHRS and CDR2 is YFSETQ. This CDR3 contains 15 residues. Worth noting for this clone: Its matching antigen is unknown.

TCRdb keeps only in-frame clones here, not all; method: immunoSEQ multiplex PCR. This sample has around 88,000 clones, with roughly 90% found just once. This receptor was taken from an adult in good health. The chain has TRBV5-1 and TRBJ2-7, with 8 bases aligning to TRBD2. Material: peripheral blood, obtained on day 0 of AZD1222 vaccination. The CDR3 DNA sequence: TGCGCCAGCAGCTCCGGTAGCGGGATCTCCTACGAGCAGTACTTC. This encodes CASSSGSGISYEQYF.